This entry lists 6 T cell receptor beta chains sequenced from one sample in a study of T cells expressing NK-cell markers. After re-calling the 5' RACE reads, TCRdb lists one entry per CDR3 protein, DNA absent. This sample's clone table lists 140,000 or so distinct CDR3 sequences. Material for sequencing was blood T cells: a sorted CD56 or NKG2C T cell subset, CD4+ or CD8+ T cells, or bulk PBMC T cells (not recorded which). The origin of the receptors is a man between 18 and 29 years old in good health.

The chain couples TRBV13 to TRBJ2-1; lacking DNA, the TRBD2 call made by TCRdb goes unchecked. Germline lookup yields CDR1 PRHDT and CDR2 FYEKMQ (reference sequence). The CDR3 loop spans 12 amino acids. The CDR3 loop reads CASSRGFLEQFF.

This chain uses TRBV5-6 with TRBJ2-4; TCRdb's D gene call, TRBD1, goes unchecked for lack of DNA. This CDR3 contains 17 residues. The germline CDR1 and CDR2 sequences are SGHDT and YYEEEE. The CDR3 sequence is CASSLLRIGRTKNIQYF.

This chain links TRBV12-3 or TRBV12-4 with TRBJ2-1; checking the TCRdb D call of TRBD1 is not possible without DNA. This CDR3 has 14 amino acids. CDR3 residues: CASRLQGQDNEQFF.

CDR3 protein: CASSSWDSGNTIYF. This chain connects TRBV12-3 or TRBV12-4 to TRBJ1-3. This CDR3 spans 14 amino acids.

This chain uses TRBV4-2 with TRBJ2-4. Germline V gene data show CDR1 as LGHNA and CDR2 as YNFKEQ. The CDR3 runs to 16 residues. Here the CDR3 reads CASSQDRVFRVNIQYF.

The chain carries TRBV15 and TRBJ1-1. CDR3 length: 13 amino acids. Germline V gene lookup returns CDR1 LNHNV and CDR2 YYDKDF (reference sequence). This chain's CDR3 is CATAPEGLTEAFF.